This T cell receptor beta chain was documented in a study of T-cell memory formation after mild COVID-19. This clonotype was recorded many times. Its target is unknown. The CDR3 has 13 amino acids. V lost 0 bases, J lost 12 bases, and 3 bases stayed unmatched. TCRdb redid the calling of the 5' RACE reads with MiXCR, one entry per CDR3 protein. The table shows 50,000 to 70,000 distinct CDR3 sequences, with roughly an eighth occurring only once. General study results and limits: A second wave expanding day 15 to 37 was CD4+-biased; contracting clones were balanced. For contracting clones, CD4+ ones sat mainly in CM and EM, CD8+ in EMRA. Pre-infection memory showed some responding clones, and this suggested that cross-reactive memory joined.

Source material: PBMCs or a T cell subset sorted from them (not recorded which). The TCR sequence derives from a man aged 18 to 30 who had mild COVID-19 (a few samples of this study predate the infection). Cell type and time point are not known. J is TRBJ2-1 and V is TRBV12-3 or TRBV12-4; TRBD1 matches at 9 bases. CDR3 nucleotides: TGTGCCAGCAGTTTAGCAAACAGGGGGCTGCAGTTCTTC. Translation gives CASSLANRGLQFF.